Below are 4 T cell receptor beta chains sequenced from a single sample in a study of T cell repertoires in cytomegalovirus infection. Their antigen targets remain unknown. One entry per CDR3 protein, called by TCRdb with MiXCR from the reads. Counted here are about 20,000 distinct CDR3 sequences, around 43% occurring once; the ten biggest clones make up roughly 94%. This specimen was CD8+ T cells from cultured PBMCs, taken from culture after CMV antigen stimulation. These receptors all stem from a human donor in good health (CMV status not recorded). Some clones in this sample may be carry-over from other donors' samples.

J is TRBJ2-5 and V is TRBV12-3 or TRBV12-4; D unclear. CDR3 length: 13 residues. Trimming removed 8 bases from V and 3 bases from J, with 13 bases in between. The CDR3 DNA follows: TGTGCCAGCTCCCCGGGCTATGAAGAGACCCAGTACTTC. Amino acids: CASSPGYEETQYF.

The rearrangement uses TRBV7-8 and TRBJ2-7; TRBD1 agrees at 8 bases. Germline assignment: CDR1 SGHVS and CDR2 FQNEAQ. The CDR3 is 13 amino acids. Unmatched junction bases numbered 5, after V lost 5 bases and J lost 5 bases. The CDR3 region has the DNA TGTGCCAGCAGCCCGGACAGGGACCACGAGCAGTACTTC. Translated: CASSPDRDHEQYF.

The chain carries TRBV11-2 and TRBJ2-7; 10 bases agree with TRBD1. CDR1 and CDR2 (germline): SGHAT, FQNNGV. This CDR3 has 14 residues. The J segment lost 5 bases and the V segment lost 3 bases, leaving 4 bases of the junction unmatched. CDR3 loop: CASSLGQGTHEQYF. CDR3 in DNA: TGTGCCAGCAGCTTGGGACAGGGGACCCACGAGCAGTACTTC.

This clonotype appeared a few times. This chain links TRBV7-9 with TRBJ2-7; 14 nucleotides line up with TRBD2. Losses at the gene ends were 3 bases for V and 7 bases for J; bases not matched to a gene: 8. CDR1 SEHNR and CDR2 FQNEAQ come from the germline V gene (reference sequence). CDR3 length equals 16 residues. The CDR3: CASSLEPGLAGVEQYF. Written as DNA, the CDR3 is TGTGCCAGCAGCTTGGAGCCGGGACTAGCGGGAGTTGAGCAGTACTTC.